This TCR beta chain was obtained from a study of patients and donors after allogeneic stem cell transplantation (dated by TCRdb to the early 2020s). The cysteine opens and the valine closes a CDR3 of 14 amino acids. Only the CDR3 DNA is retained, 42 bases long and in frame from the first base. Trimming accounts for 9 bases at V and 5 bases at J, while the number of junction bases matched to no gene is 12. Based on the germline V gene, the CDR1 and CDR2 sequences are MDHEN and SYDVKM. The library was prepared using RT-PCR. TCRdb records NextSeq 550 as the sequencer. TCRdb passed the public sequencing reads through fastp at Q25 and MiXCR, retaining productive beta sequences. Duplicate CDR3 protein sequences are folded into a single record with the most common DNA and genes. Across this sample there are some 150,000 distinct CDR3 sequences, with over 35% seen only once. Less than 60% of the sample comes from the top ten.

A remark on this clonotype: There is no known antigen for this receptor. Base qualities were left out, and no much larger clone turns up one base away.

The receptor comes from a human donor who was either an allogeneic HSCT recipient or a stem cell or donor lymphocyte infusion donor (not recorded which). It is not recorded whose cells these are; they may come from a transplant donor. The V gene is TRBV28 and the J gene is TRBJ2-7, and TRBD2 matches 8 of the central bases. Sequencing was done on a sample of blood, either unsorted or a sorted T cell fraction (not recorded which). Read as DNA, the sequence is TGTGCCAGTACTTCCGGGACTAGAGGTGACGAGCAGTACGTC. Its translation reads: CASTSGTRGDEQYV.